These 32 T cell receptor beta chains came from one sample sequenced in a study of patients and donors after allogeneic stem cell transplantation. TCRdb re-called the RT-PCR reads through MiXCR, storing one row per CDR3 protein. This table holds 200,000 to 250,000 distinct CDR3 sequences, 11% to 15% found once. The sequenced sample was blood, either unsorted or a sorted T cell fraction (not recorded which). Receptors originate from a human donor who was either an allogeneic HSCT recipient or a stem cell or donor lymphocyte infusion donor (not recorded which). It is not recorded whose cells these are; they may come from a transplant donor.

This clonotype turned up a few times. This chain joins TRBV7-2 and TRBJ2-1; 8 bases align to TRBD2. Germline CDR1 and CDR2: SGHTA and FQGNSA. CDR3 length equals 13 residues. J was trimmed by 9 bases and V by 4 bases; bases with no gene match: 5. This CDR3 reads CASSSRLAREQFF. Here the CDR3 DNA reads TGTGCCAGCAGCTCTAGACTAGCGCGTGAGCAGTTCTTC.

This clonotype was found a few times. The chain is built from TRBV20-1 and TRBJ2-3; TRBD1 agrees at 12 bases. This CDR3 has 14 amino acids. Trimming removed 6 bases from V and 7 bases from J; junction bases left unmatched: 8. Germline values: CDR1 DFQATT, CDR2 SNEGSKA (reference sequence). The CDR3 region is CSAAGTGGVNTQYF. The DNA for the CDR3 is TGCAGTGCGGCCGGGACAGGGGGCGTGAATACGCAGTATTTT.

The chain employs TRBV5-1 and TRBJ2-2, with 10 bases that match TRBD1. The CDR3 is made up of 16 amino acids. The trim removed 0 bases at V and 5 bases at J, leaving 4 bases unmatched. Looked up from germline, CDR1 is SGHRS and CDR2 is YFSETQ. This CDR3 reads CASSLDGTGVTGELFF. CDR3 bases: TGCGCCAGCAGCTTGGATGGGACAGGGGTAACCGGGGAGCTGTTTTTT.

The chain is built from TRBV7-9 and TRBJ2-5, with 7 bases aligning to TRBD2. CDR1 SEHNR and CDR2 FQNEAQ come from the germline V gene (reference sequence). The CDR3 length is 15 residues. The junction had 8 bases not matched to a gene; V was cut back by 2 bases and J by 5 bases. CDR3 protein: CASSLTSGVWETQYF. CDR3 bases: TGTGCCAGCAGCTTAACCAGCGGGGTATGGGAGACCCAGTACTTC.

This clonotype was seen a few times. The genes are TRBV7-8 and TRBJ1-2, with 8 bases identical to TRBD1. Germline values: CDR1 SGHVS, CDR2 FQNEAQ. With V trimmed by 3 bases and J by 0 bases, 3 bases remained unmatched. CDR3 length: 15 residues. CDR3 sequence: CASSFDRGSNYGYTF. The CDR3, as DNA: TGTGCCAGCAGCTTCGACAGGGGATCTAACTATGGCTACACCTTC.

The chain has TRBV6-1 and TRBJ1-6, with D possibly being TRBD1 (5 bases). The CDR3 has 15 amino acids. The germline gives CDR1 MNHNS, CDR2 SASEGT. V gave up 8 bases and J gave up 8 bases, with 19 bases separating them. The DNA for the CDR3 is TGTGCCAGCCATAGTGGCGAGACAGCTCATTCACCCCTCCACTTT. This translates into CASHSGETAHSPLHF.

The CDR3 spells CASSLMGQGSGYTF. CDR3 DNA sequence: TGTGCCAGCAGTTTAATGGGACAGGGGAGTGGCTACACCTTC. This chain connects TRBV27 to TRBJ1-2; TRBD1 matches at 10 bases. This CDR3 spans 14 amino acids. Looked up from germline, CDR1 is MNHEY and CDR2 is SMNVEV (reference sequence). V shed 2 bases, J shed 7 bases, and the junction held 4 bases outside the gene matches.

The V gene is TRBV7-2, the J gene TRBJ2-4; D may be TRBD2 (7 bases). The V and J ends lost 0 bases and 2 bases respectively, with 14 bases between them. The CDR3 totals 17 residues. Germline V gene data show CDR1 as SGHTA and CDR2 as FQGNSA. The CDR3 DNA is TGTGCCAGCAGCTTAGCGACGGGGGGCCCTTCCAAAAACATTCAGTACTTC. It specifies CASSLATGGPSKNIQYF. Full variable domain (remainder filled in from reference TRBV7-2 and TRBJ2-4): GAGVSQSPSNKVTEKGKDVELRCDPISGHTALYWYRQSLGQGLEFLIYFQGNSAPDKSGLPSDRFSAERTGGSVSTLTIQRTQQEDSAVYLCASSLATGGPSKNIQYFGAGTRLSVL.

The table lists this clonotype with many counts. The chain is built from TRBV9 and TRBJ1-1; no definite D call. V was pared by 0 bases and J by 3 bases, with 12 bases between. CDR3 length equals 15 residues. CDR1 and CDR2 from the germline V gene are SGDLS and YYNGEE. The CDR3 DNA is TGTGCCAGCAGCGTAGTGGTCGGATGGGACACTGAAGCTTTCTTT. The encoded protein is CASSVVVGWDTEAFF.

The rearrangement uses TRBV5-1 and TRBJ1-2; D remains unclear. From germline, CDR1 is SGHRS and CDR2 YFSETQ. The V and J ends lost 4 bases and 2 bases respectively, with 15 bases between them. The CDR3 extends over 15 amino acids. The CDR3 spells CASSADGTTNYGYTF. The DNA for the CDR3 is TGCGCCAGCAGCGCGGACGGCACCACCAACTATGGCTACACCTTC.

Many counts were recorded for this clonotype. The chain couples TRBV5-1 to TRBJ1-1; 7 positions agree with TRBD1. This CDR3 region has 14 residues. Unmatched junction bases numbered 12, after V lost 7 bases and J lost 6 bases. CDR1 is SGHRS, CDR2 YFSETQ, per germline. The CDR3 region is CASCLDRPEAEAFF. DNA of the CDR3: TGCGCCAGCTGCCTGGACAGGCCTGAGGCTGAAGCTTTCTTT. The complete variable domain, with remaining parts taken from reference TRBV5-1 and TRBJ1-1, reads KAGVTQTPRYLIKTRGQQVTLSCSPISGHRSVSWYQQTPGQGLQFLFEYFSETQRNKGNFPGRFSGRQFSNSRSEMNVSTLELGDSALYLCASCLDRPEAEAFFGQGTRLTVV.

The V gene is TRBV4-3, the J gene TRBJ2-1; 9 bases are a match to TRBD2. Germline CDR1 is LGHNA and CDR2 is YSLEER. CDR3 length: 17 amino acids. Trimming at V came to 0 bases and at J to 5 bases, leaving 8 bases not matched to a gene. CDR3 in DNA: TGCGCCAGCAGCCAAGATCAGGGCGGGGGGGCCGACAATGAGCAGTTCTTC. Translation: CASSQDQGGGADNEQFF.

At least ten counts were recorded for this clonotype. The V gene is TRBV9, the J gene TRBJ1-5; D gene uncertain. Germline V CDR1 and CDR2: SGDLS, YYNGEE. V shed 4 bases and J shed 10 bases, with 21 bases lying between them. The CDR3 loop spans 15 amino acids. CDR3 region: CASSPTSIVSAPQHF. The CDR3 bases are TGTGCCAGCAGCCCGACGTCTATAGTATCAGCTCCCCAGCATTTT.

This clonotype has just a few counts. The J gene is TRBJ2-5, the V gene TRBV5-1, with D possibly matching TRBD1 (5 bases). Germline loops: CDR1 SGHRS, CDR2 YFSETQ. V was cut by 4 bases and J by 5 bases, with 18 bases left in between. The CDR3 sequence is 15 residues long. The CDR3 DNA sequence: TGCGCCAGCAGCCCCGAAAGCAGGGATATGGAGACCCAGTACTTC. Residues: CASSPESRDMETQYF.

This chain joins TRBV10-3 and TRBJ1-1; possible D gene TRBD1, 5 bases. The germline gives CDR1 ENHRY, CDR2 SYGVKD. V lost 9 bases, J lost 0 bases, and 11 bases lay in between. This CDR3 has 13 residues. CDR3 protein: CAILMGLNTEAFF. In DNA, the CDR3 is TGTGCCATTCTTATGGGACTGAACACTGAAGCTTTCTTT.

This clonotype was recorded at least ten times. This sequence joins TRBV3-1 and TRBJ1-4; no firm D call. V dropped 1 base and J dropped 7 bases, with 10 bases sitting between them. CDR1 is LGHDT and CDR2 is YNNKEL in the germline V gene (reference sequence). The CDR3 consists of 14 residues. CDR3 amino acids: CASSQASFGEKLFF. DNA for the CDR3: TGTGCCAGCAGCCAAGCCTCCTTTGGTGAAAAACTGTTTTTT.

There are a few counts of this clonotype. V gene TRBV20-1 combines with J gene TRBJ1-6; the D gene is possibly TRBD1 (5 bases). With 0 bases removed from V and 9 bases from J, the gap between germline ends came to 18 bases. This CDR3 is 16 amino acids long. CDR1 is DFQATT and CDR2 is SNEGSKA in the germline V gene (reference sequence). The CDR3 DNA is TGCAGTGCTAGAGAAGATACGGGAATGCAGGGTTCACCCCTCCACTTT. This codes for CSAREDTGMQGSPLHF.

The chain uses TRBV24-1 and TRBJ2-7, with D possibly TRBD1 on 7 matching bases. The V gene lost 9 bases and the J gene lost 7 bases, with 15 bases spanning the gap. The CDR3 covers 12 residues. CDR1 KGHDR and CDR2 SFDVKD come from the germline V gene. CDR3 sequence reads: CATGDREEEQYF. The CDR3 DNA sequence: TGTGCCACCGGAGACAGGGAGGAGGAGCAGTACTTC.

Ten or more counts support this clonotype. The V and J genes are TRBV29-1 and TRBJ2-7, with TRBD2 matching 10 bases. Per the germline V gene, CDR1 is SQVTM and CDR2 is ANQGSEA. Unmatched junction bases numbered 6, after V lost 5 bases and J lost 2 bases. This CDR3 is built from 14 residues. The CDR3 DNA sequence: TGCAGCGTTAAGCCTCTAGCGGGGGCCTACGAGCAGTACTTC. It translates to CSVKPLAGAYEQYF.

There are a few counts of this clonotype. The chain couples TRBV4-1 to TRBJ1-5; 7 nucleotides line up with TRBD1. The junction had 4 bases not matched to a gene; V was cut back by 1 base and J by 1 base. This CDR3 region has 16 residues. CDR1 and CDR2 from the germline V gene are MGHRA and YSYEKL. This CDR3 is CASSQGQGPSNQPQHF. The CDR3 DNA reads as TGCGCCAGCAGCCAAGGACAGGGTCCCAGCAATCAGCCCCAGCATTTT.

The chain couples TRBV5-1 to TRBJ2-3; a possible D gene is TRBD1 (5 bases). CDR3 length: 13 residues. Germline CDR1 and CDR2: SGHRS and YFSETQ. V gave up 4 bases and J gave up 5 bases, with 11 bases separating them. The CDR3 sequence is CASSGDSLDTQYF. The DNA for the CDR3 is TGCGCCAGCAGCGGCGACAGTTTAGATACGCAGTATTTT.

The chain has TRBV5-1 and TRBJ1-4, with TRBD1 matching 9 bases. Germline CDR1 SGHRS, CDR2 YFSETQ. This CDR3 has 14 amino acids. The J segment lost 7 bases and the V segment lost 5 bases, leaving 6 bases of the junction unmatched. The DNA for the CDR3 is TGCGCCAGCAGTTATAAGGACAGGGGTGAAAAACTGTTTTTT. Amino acids: CASSYKDRGEKLFF.

V is TRBV3-1 and J is TRBJ2-5, with D possibly called TRBD1 or TRBD2 (6 bases each). CDR3 size: 15 residues. Trimming took 4 bases from V and 4 from J, leaving 16 bases between them. From germline, CDR1 is LGHDT and CDR2 YNNKEL (reference sequence). The DNA of the CDR3 is TGTGCCAGCAGCCCCCAGGGCGGAGGGGGAGAGACCCAGTACTTC. This sequence encodes CASSPQGGGGETQYF.

Ten or more counts support this clonotype. V is TRBV12-3 or TRBV12-4 and J is TRBJ1-2; a weak D match, TRBD1 (6 bases). V shed 5 bases and J shed 6 bases, with 16 bases lying between them. This CDR3 is built from 14 residues. CDR3 bases: TGTGCCAGCAGTCCCTCGGACAGAACCCATGGCTACACCTTC. Translated: CASSPSDRTHGYTF.

V gene TRBV7-3 combines with J gene TRBJ2-3, with 7 bases identical to TRBD2. The germline gives CDR1 SGHTA, CDR2 FQGTGA. Trimming took 5 bases from V and 2 from J; bases not matched to a gene: 4. The length of the CDR3 is 14 residues. CDR3 sequence reads: CASSHGRTTDTQYF. The CDR3 DNA sequence: TGTGCCAGCAGCCACGGGAGGACCACAGATACGCAGTATTTT.

This clonotype was seen more than once but under ten times. This chain connects TRBV29-1 to TRBJ1-5; D gene unclear. The germline V gene encodes CDR1 SQVTM and CDR2 ANQGSEA. The V end was cut by 7 bases, the J end by 8 bases, with 18 bases between. The CDR3 runs 13 residues. CDR3 residues: CSALLQASEPQHF. In DNA form, the CDR3 reads TGCAGCGCCTTGTTGCAGGCTTCGGAGCCCCAGCATTTT.

The J gene is TRBJ2-7, the V gene TRBV19; TRBD1 matches at 7 bases. The CDR3 spans 13 residues. Germline V gene data show CDR1 as LNHDA and CDR2 as SQIVND (reference sequence). Trimming removed 9 bases from V and 3 bases from J; junction bases left unmatched: 8. The CDR3 region is CASRQQGVYEQYF. The CDR3 nucleotides read TGTGCCAGCCGTCAGCAGGGGGTCTACGAGCAGTACTTC.

This clonotype was seen a handful of times. The chain uses TRBV29-1 and TRBJ2-5; D possibly corresponds to TRBD1 (5 bases). Looked up from germline, CDR1 is SQVTM and CDR2 is ANQGSEA. The V end lost 7 bases, the J end lost 4 bases, and 19 bases lay between the germline ends. This CDR3 contains 14 residues. The chain's CDR3 is CSADPRVPGETQYF. DNA of the CDR3: TGCAGCGCTGATCCCAGGGTACCGGGAGAGACCCAGTACTTC.

V and J are TRBV6-1 and TRBJ2-2, with no clear D. This CDR3 has 13 residues. The V gene lost 6 bases and the J gene lost 1 base, with 6 bases spanning the gap. Per germline, CDR1 MNHNS and CDR2 SASEGT. DNA for the CDR3: TGTGCCAGCAGCAGCTGGAACACCGGGGAGCTGTTTTTT. It encodes CASSSWNTGELFF.

This clonotype was seen at least ten times. The chain couples TRBV5-1 to TRBJ1-6; D unclear. Trimming left V 1 base short and J 7 bases short, with 12 bases between. There are 15 residues in the CDR3. Germline CDR1 reads SGHRS; CDR2 reads YFSETQ. CDR3 nucleotide sequence: TGCGCCAGCAGCTTGTCTGACTACGAGAATTCACCCCTCCACTTT. Translating gives CASSLSDYENSPLHF.

This clonotype appeared a few times. The chain employs TRBV28 and TRBJ2-1; TRBD1 agrees at 7 bases. The CDR3 totals 17 residues. The V gene end was trimmed by 5 bases and the J gene end by 2 bases; junction bases not matched to a gene: 12. In germline, CDR1 is MDHEN, CDR2 SYDVKM. The CDR3 DNA is TGTGCCAGCAGTCCTCGGACAGGTCTCCTTACCTACAATGAGCAGTTCTTC. This translates into CASSPRTGLLTYNEQFF.

This chain joins TRBV5-1 and TRBJ2-5; TRBD1 is a possible D gene (5 bases). Germline V gene lookup returns CDR1 SGHRS and CDR2 YFSETQ. The V end was cut by 0 bases, the J end by 4 bases, with 16 bases between. The CDR3 totals 16 residues. The CDR3 loop is CASSLVVGQGLETQYF. CDR3 nucleotides: TGCGCCAGCAGCTTGGTGGTTGGGCAGGGCTTAGAGACCCAGTACTTC.